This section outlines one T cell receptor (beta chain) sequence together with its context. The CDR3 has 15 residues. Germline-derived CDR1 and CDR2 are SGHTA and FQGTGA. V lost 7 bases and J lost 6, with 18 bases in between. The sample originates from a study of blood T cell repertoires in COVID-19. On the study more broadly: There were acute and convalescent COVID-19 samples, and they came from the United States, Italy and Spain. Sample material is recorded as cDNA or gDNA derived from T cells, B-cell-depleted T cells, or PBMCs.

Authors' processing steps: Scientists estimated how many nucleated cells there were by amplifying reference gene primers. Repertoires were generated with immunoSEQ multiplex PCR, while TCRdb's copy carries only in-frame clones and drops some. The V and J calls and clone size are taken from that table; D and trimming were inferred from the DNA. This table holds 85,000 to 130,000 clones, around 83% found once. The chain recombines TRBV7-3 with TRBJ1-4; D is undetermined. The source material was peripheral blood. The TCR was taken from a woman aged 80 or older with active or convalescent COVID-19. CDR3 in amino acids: CASIREAESYEKLFF. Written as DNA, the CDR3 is TGTGCCAGCATAAGGGAGGCCGAGTCATATGAAAAACTGTTTTTT.